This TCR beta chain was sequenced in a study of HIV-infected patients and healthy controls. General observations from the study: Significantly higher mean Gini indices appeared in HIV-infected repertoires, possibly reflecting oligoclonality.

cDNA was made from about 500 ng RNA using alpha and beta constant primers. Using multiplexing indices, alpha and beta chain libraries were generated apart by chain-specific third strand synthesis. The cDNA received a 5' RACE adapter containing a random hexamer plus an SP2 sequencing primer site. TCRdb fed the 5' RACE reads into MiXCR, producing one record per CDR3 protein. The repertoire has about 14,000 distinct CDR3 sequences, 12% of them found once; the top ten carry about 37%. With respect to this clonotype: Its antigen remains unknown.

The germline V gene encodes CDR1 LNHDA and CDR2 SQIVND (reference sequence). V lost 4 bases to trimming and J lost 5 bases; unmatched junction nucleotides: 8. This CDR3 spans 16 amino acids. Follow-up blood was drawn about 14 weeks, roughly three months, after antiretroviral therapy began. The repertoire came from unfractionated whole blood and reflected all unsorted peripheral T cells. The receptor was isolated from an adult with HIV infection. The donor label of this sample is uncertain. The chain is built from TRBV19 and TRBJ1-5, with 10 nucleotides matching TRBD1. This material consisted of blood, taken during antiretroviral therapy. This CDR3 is CASSTQMTGGYQPQHF. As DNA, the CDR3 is TGTGCCAGTAGTACCCAAATGACAGGGGGCTATCAGCCCCAGCATTTT.